The 22 T cell receptor beta chains below come from one sample, sequenced in a study of cytomegalovirus exposure and HLA in healthy donors. The PCR ran on 60 Vbeta and 13 Jbeta primers. TCRdb keeps only in-frame clones here, not all; method: immunoSEQ multiplex PCR. This table has around 100,000 clones, 81% appearing once. Sequencing was performed on PBMCs. Receptor source: a woman aged 70-85 years in good health and CMV-seropositive.

This clone was recorded a few times. The V and J genes are TRBV7-9 and TRBJ1-5; D unclear. Germline V lookup: CDR1 SEHNR, CDR2 FQNEAQ (reference sequence). V gave up 4 bases and J gave up 1 base, with 11 bases separating them. This CDR3 has 15 amino acids. This chain's CDR3 is CASSYGTVSNQPQHF. The CDR3 nucleotides read TGTGCCAGCAGCTACGGTACAGTCAGCAATCAGCCCCAGCATTTT.

V and J are TRBV30 and TRBJ1-2; D unresolved. V gave up 3 bases and J gave up 8 bases, with 16 bases separating them. The CDR3 runs to 13 residues. Germline CDR1 is GTSNPN and CDR2 is SVGIG (reference sequence). CDR3 coding DNA: TGTGCCTGGAGCGCCACCATCGGTTGGGGCTACACCTTC. Residues: CAWSATIGWGYTF.

This chain uses TRBV5-5 with TRBJ1-4; no firm D call. The germline CDR1 and CDR2 sequences are SGHKS and YYEKEE (reference sequence). V dropped 2 bases and J dropped 7 bases, with 15 bases sitting between them. The CDR3 is made up of 15 amino acids. DNA of the CDR3: TGTGCCAGCAGCTTTAGTCCGGGGATGGGTGAAAAACTGTTTTTT. It encodes CASSFSPGMGEKLFF.

The chain uses TRBV28 and TRBJ1-2; 8 bases match TRBD1. V trimming: 7 bases; J trimming: 1 base; junction bases outside the gene matches: 11. Germline-derived CDR1 and CDR2 are MDHEN and SYDVKM. The CDR3 runs 16 residues. The CDR3 region is CASKLTQGAGNYGYTF. Here the CDR3 DNA reads TGTGCCAGCAAACTTACTCAGGGGGCGGGTAACTATGGCTACACCTTC.

The gene calls are TRBV27 and TRBJ2-5; D is uncertain. From germline, CDR1 is MNHEY and CDR2 SMNVEV (reference sequence). Trimming cost V 5 bases and J 4 bases, with 8 bases left between them. This CDR3 region has 12 residues. CDR3 DNA: TGTGCCAGCAGTCCGACTCGAGAGACCCAGTACTTC. The encoded protein is CASSPTRETQYF.

There are a few counts of this clone. This chain joins TRBV7-2 and TRBJ2-3; tentatively, D is TRBD1 (5 bases). Trimming shortened V by 5 bases and J by 6 bases, and 9 bases separated the two germline ends. Per the germline V gene, CDR1 is SGHTA and CDR2 is FQGNSA. The CDR3 runs 12 residues. CDR3 nucleotides: TGTGCCAGCAGCACGACAGCGGATACGCAGTATTTT. It codes for CASSTTADTQYF.

The chain joins TRBV11-2 to TRBJ1-5; D is possibly TRBD1 (6 bases). In germline, CDR1 is SGHAT, CDR2 FQNNGV. Trimming left V 4 bases short and J 5 bases short, with 9 bases between. This CDR3 region has 13 residues. CDR3 DNA: TGTGCCAGCAGCTCACAGGGAGATCAGCCCCAGCATTTT. This gives the protein CASSSQGDQPQHF. Together with reference TRBV11-2 and TRBJ1-5, the CDR3 gives the full variable domain: EAGVAQSPRYKIIEKRQSVAFWCNPISGHATLYWYQQILGQGPKLLIQFQNNGVVDDSQLPKDRFSAERLKGVDSTLKIQPAKLEDSAVYLCASSSQGDQPQHFGDGTRLSIL.

The rearrangement links TRBV15 to TRBJ1-1; D not certain. Germline CDR1 LNHNV, CDR2 YYDKDF (reference sequence). This CDR3 has 14 amino acids. V lost 1 base and J 1 base, leaving 7 bases between the germline ends. The CDR3 sequence: CATSRAVRNTEAFF. DNA for the CDR3: TGTGCCACCAGCAGAGCAGTAAGGAACACTGAAGCTTTCTTT.

The chain uses TRBV9 and TRBJ2-1; D is possibly TRBD2 (6 bases). Germline V gene data show CDR1 as SGDLS and CDR2 as YYNGEE. This CDR3 region has 16 residues. V was pared by 0 bases and J by 9 bases, with 19 bases between. In DNA form, the CDR3 reads TGTGCCAGCAGCGTAGACGGGAGAACCGAATTCGGTGAGCAGTTCTTC. Its protein is CASSVDGRTEFGEQFF. Full variable domain (rest looked up from reference TRBV9 and TRBJ2-1): DSGVTQTPKHLITATGQRVTLRCSPRSGDLSVYWYQQSLDQGLQFLIQYYNGEERAKGNILERFSAQQFPDLHSELNLSSLELGDSALYFCASSVDGRTEFGEQFFGPGTRLTVL.

The chain recombines TRBV6-6 with TRBJ1-1, with D possibly being TRBD1 (6 bases). V shed 1 base and J shed 3 bases, with 9 bases lying between them. The CDR3 totals 14 residues. Germline V CDR1 and CDR2: MNHNY, SVGAGI (reference sequence). As DNA, the CDR3 is TGTGCCAGCAGTTACTGGGGGCGCGACACTGAAGCTTTCTTT. Its translation is CASSYWGRDTEAFF.

The chain couples TRBV10-3 to TRBJ1-5; D is ambiguous. CDR1 and CDR2 (germline): ENHRY, SYGVKD. This CDR3 has 14 amino acids. V dropped 0 bases and J dropped 0 bases, with 3 bases sitting between them. The DNA for the CDR3 is TGTGCCATCAGTGAGTCGTATAGCAATCAGCCCCAGCATTTT. As protein: CAISESYSNQPQHF.

The rearrangement joins TRBV7-9 to TRBJ1-1; 11 nucleotides align to TRBD1. Germline CDR1 is SEHNR and CDR2 is FQNEAQ (reference sequence). This CDR3 has 17 residues. With V trimmed by 5 bases and J by 1 base, 9 bases remained unmatched. CDR3 protein: CASSRGTGGISNTEAFF. The DNA for the CDR3 is TGTGCCAGCAGCCGCGGGACAGGGGGAATCTCGAACACTGAAGCTTTCTTT.

This clone has just a few counts. The V call is TRBV27, the J call TRBJ1-5, with a possible D match to TRBD1 (5 bases). Looked up from germline, CDR1 is MNHEY and CDR2 is SMNVEV (reference sequence). V lost 6 bases, J lost 0 bases, and 12 bases lay in between. The CDR3 has 15 amino acids. This chain's CDR3 is CASRPGVISNQPQHF. CDR3 in DNA: TGTGCCAGCAGACCGGGGGTAATTAGCAATCAGCCCCAGCATTTT.

The chain employs TRBV7-2 and TRBJ1-1; D not resolved. Trimming removed 6 bases at V and 0 bases at J, with 11 bases between. The CDR3 covers 14 residues. The V gene's germline CDR1 is SGHTA and CDR2 FQGNSA. CDR3 residues: CASSFNGLNTEAFF. The CDR3 DNA reads TGTGCCAGCAGTTTCAACGGGTTGAACACTGAAGCTTTCTTT.

J is TRBJ1-5 and V is TRBV28; D is possibly TRBD1 (5 bases). V gave up 2 bases and J gave up 4 bases, with 12 bases separating them. The CDR3 has 15 residues. Germline V gene data show CDR1 as MDHEN and CDR2 as SYDVKM. The CDR3 DNA is TGTGCCAGCAGTTTAAGGGGCACTCGAAATCAGCCCCAGCATTTT. It encodes CASSLRGTRNQPQHF.

This chain joins TRBV30 and TRBJ1-5; D is unresolved. Germline CDR1 reads GTSNPN; CDR2 reads SVGIG (reference sequence). V gave up 0 bases and J gave up 2 bases, with 8 bases separating them. This CDR3 spans 14 amino acids. CDR3 sequence: CAWSVLSGNQPQHF. The CDR3 nucleotides read TGTGCCTGGAGTGTACTCAGCGGCAATCAGCCCCAGCATTTT.

The chain recombines TRBV21-1 with TRBJ2-7; the table's TRBD1 call for D was not verified on the DNA. TRBV21-1 corresponds to a pseudogene. The CDR3 has 21 amino acids. CDR3 DNA: TGTGCCATTTCCTTGGACAAATCACGTCCTGGGTTGGACCGAGAAAGCTACGAGCAGTACTTC. Its translation: CAISLDKSRPGLDRESYEQYF.

CDR3 coding DNA: TGTGCCAGCAGCTTGGATAGGGGGCAAGGTCAGCCCCAGCATTTT. It specifies CASSLDRGQGQPQHF. V and J are TRBV5-5 and TRBJ1-5; 7 nucleotides line up with TRBD1. The CDR3 length is 15 residues. The ends lost 0 bases at V and 6 bases at J; junction bases unmatched: 6. In germline, CDR1 is SGHKS, CDR2 YYEKEE (reference sequence).

The genes are TRBV18 and TRBJ2-7; 8 bases line up with TRBD1. The CDR3 has 15 residues. The V gene end was trimmed by 6 bases and the J gene end by 0 bases; junction bases not matched to a gene: 7. CDR1 KGHSH and CDR2 LQKENI come from the germline V gene. For the CDR3, the DNA is TGTGCCAGCTCTCGACAGGGGCCCCCCTCCTACGAGCAGTACTTC. It encodes CASSRQGPPSYEQYF.

This chain links TRBV19 with TRBJ2-7; 7 positions agree with TRBD2. The trim removed 3 bases at V and 5 bases at J, leaving 7 bases unmatched. Germline lookup yields CDR1 LNHDA and CDR2 SQIVND (reference sequence). The CDR3 is made up of 14 amino acids. The CDR3 coding sequence is TGTGCCAGTAGTATTGGCGGGAGTCGGAACGAGCAGTACTTC. Protein sequence: CASSIGGSRNEQYF.

This clone turned up a few times. This chain links TRBV6-6 with TRBJ2-7, with 8 bases fitting TRBD1. The germline V gene encodes CDR1 MNHNY and CDR2 SVGAGI (reference sequence). This CDR3 is 14 amino acids long. With V trimmed by 6 bases and J by 3 bases, 7 bases remained unmatched. The CDR3 here is CASRYRGSVYEQYF. DNA for the CDR3: TGTGCCAGCAGATACAGGGGGTCGGTCTACGAGCAGTACTTC.

This clone was seen more than once but under ten times. The rearrangement uses TRBV7-9 and TRBJ1-1, with D uncertain. Trimming removed 1 base from V and 4 bases from J, with 16 bases in between. Germline V lookup: CDR1 SEHNR, CDR2 FQNEAQ (reference sequence). The CDR3 is made up of 16 amino acids. CDR3 in DNA: TGTGCCAGCAGCTTAGGTAAGGCAGCGCTGGGCACTGAAGCTTTCTTT. It translates to CASSLGKAALGTEAFF.